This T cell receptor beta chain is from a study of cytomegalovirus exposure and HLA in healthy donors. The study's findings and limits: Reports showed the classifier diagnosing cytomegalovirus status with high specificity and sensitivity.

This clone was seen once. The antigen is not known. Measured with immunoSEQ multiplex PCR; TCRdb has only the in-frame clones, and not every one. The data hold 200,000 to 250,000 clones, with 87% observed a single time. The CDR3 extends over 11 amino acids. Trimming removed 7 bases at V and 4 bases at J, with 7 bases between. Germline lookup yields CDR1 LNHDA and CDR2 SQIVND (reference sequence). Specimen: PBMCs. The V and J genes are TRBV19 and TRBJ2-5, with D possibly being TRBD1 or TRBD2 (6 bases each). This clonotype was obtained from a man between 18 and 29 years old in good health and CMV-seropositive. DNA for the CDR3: TGTGCCAGTAAGGGGGGAGAGACCCAGTACTTC. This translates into CASKGGETQYF.